This TCR beta chain emerged from a study of blood T cell repertoires in COVID-19. Background on the study: The United States, Italy and Spain provided the acute and convalescent COVID-19 samples. PBMCs, B-cell-depleted T cells, or T cells were the source of the cDNA or gDNA that made up the material.

This clone appeared a few times. Original processing notes: Amplification of reference gene primers provided the estimated nucleated cell counts. Using immunoSEQ multiplex PCR, the repertoire was profiled, and TCRdb retains in-frame clones only, with some absent. The D gene and trimming were derived from the DNA, and the V and J assignments and clone size from that table. This table holds 200,000 to 300,000 clones, approximately 80% found once. Trimming took 1 base from V and 0 from J, leaving 9 bases between them. CDR3 length: 16 residues. The germline CDR1 and CDR2 sequences are SEHNR and FQNEAQ (reference sequence).

The TCR comes from a man between 60 and 75 years old with acute or convalescent COVID-19. The sequenced material came from peripheral blood. The chain is built from TRBV7-9 and TRBJ1-4; D is undetermined. The CDR3 region is CASSLEALATNEKLFF. In DNA, the CDR3 is TGTGCCAGCAGCTTAGAAGCTCTTGCAACTAATGAAAAACTGTTTTTT.